This TCR beta chain was recorded in a study of cytomegalovirus exposure and HLA in healthy donors. Researchers ran the PCR with 60 Vbeta and 13 Jbeta primers. Sequencing was performed with immunoSEQ multiplex PCR; in TCRdb, only in-frame clones are kept and a portion is missing. Of about 140,000 clones listed, approximately 80% are singletons. CDR1 and CDR2 (germline): SGHRS, YFSETQ. CDR3 size: 15 residues. The V end was cut by 2 bases, the J end by 4 bases, with 10 bases between. The TCR sequence derives from a man aged 35 to 55 in good health and CMV-seropositive. The gene calls are TRBV5-1 and TRBJ2-6; weak D call: TRBD2 (6 bases). Material for sequencing was PBMCs. Here the CDR3 reads CASSFSAGGANVLTF. In DNA form, the CDR3 reads TGCGCCAGCAGCTTTTCGGCGGGGGGGGCCAACGTCCTGACTTTC.